This T cell receptor (beta chain) was profiled in a study of blood T cell repertoires in COVID-19 (dated by TCRdb to about 2020). About the full investigation: Collaborator samples came from the United States, Italy and Spain and covered acute and convalescent phases of COVID-19. The material from the prospective study consisted of cDNA or gDNA derived from T cells, B-cell-depleted T cells, or PBMCs. The dataset comprised deeply sampled blood TCRbeta repertoires from subjects exposed to, actively infected with, or recovered from COVID-19. The repertoires were released in a freely available public database intended as a resource for research on the immune response to SARS-CoV-2. The samples were drawn from the first 160 participants of the ongoing ImmuneRACE study and from 950 to 1,500 subjects provided by 6 global collaborators. A de-identified subject ID, COVID-19 status, age in years and sex were almost always included in the sample metadata. HLA class I and class II types, where available, came from metadata supplied by the sample provider rather than from assay-based typing. General conclusions and limits of the study: Clinical and demographic metadata were provided uncurated, with the amount varying by source and participant.

TCRbeta CDR3 regions were amplified from genomic DNA using the immunoSEQ Assay, a bias-controlled multiplex PCR. The published analysis was carried out like this. Within the assay, amplification of reference gene primers was used to estimate how many nucleated cells each sample contained. To quantify the absolute abundance of each unique TCRbeta CDR3 rearrangement, sequence reads were collapsed and filtered. For each sample, productive Simpson clonality was calculated by taking the square root of Simpson's diversity index across productive rearrangements. The table was pulled from immuneACCESS by TCRdb, which kept in-frame rearrangements only. Such tables lose some clones; where checked, under half of the loss comes from unresolved V genes, and the rest has no known cause. V and J calls plus clone size are reproduced from that table; the DNA served to infer D and trimming. The table for this sample lists about 52,000 clones; approximately 84% of them were counted only once. Around 15% of the sample is taken by the ten largest.

Each collaborating institution followed its own protocols to collect whole blood in K2EDTA tubes. Collaborator samples were shipped for TCRbeta analysis as frozen whole blood, isolated PBMCs, or DNA extracted from either sample type. From its cysteine to its phenylalanine, the CDR3 spans 12 amino acids. The sequence is cut down to CDR3 DNA, 36 bases in frame from base 1. V was cut back by 2 bases and J by 5 bases, leaving a gap of 6 bases between them. The germline V gene sets CDR1 to MNHNS and CDR2 to SASEGT. Worth noting for this clone: What antigen it recognizes has not been identified. No much larger clone exists at a distance of one base, and base qualities are not known.

Sequenced material: peripheral blood. This sequence uses TRBV6-1 and TRBJ1-1; the D gene is not confidently resolved. The receptor's source is a human donor with active COVID-19. The donor label of this sample is uncertain. CDR3 loop: CASSEHKTEAFF. The nucleotides are TGTGCCAGCAGTGAACACAAGACTGAAGCTTTCTTT.